This T cell receptor (beta chain) comes out of a study of blood T cell repertoires in COVID-19 (dated by TCRdb to about 2020). Background on the whole study: Samples from collaborators originated in the United States, Italy and Spain and spanned both the acute and convalescent phases of COVID-19. The prospective study material was composed of cDNA or gDNA derived from T cells, B-cell-depleted T cells, or PBMCs. The dataset comprised deeply sampled blood TCRbeta repertoires from subjects exposed to, actively infected with, or recovered from COVID-19. A freely available public database, intended as a resource for researchers studying the immune response to SARS-CoV-2, is where the repertoires were released. The samples were drawn from the first 160 participants of the ongoing ImmuneRACE study and from more than 1,000 subjects provided by 6 global collaborators. The sample metadata nearly always contained a de-identified subject ID, COVID-19 status, age in years and sex. Where HLA class I and class II types were available, the types were taken from metadata supplied by the sample provider, not from assay-based typing. Findings and caveats that apply to the study as a whole: The amount of clinical and demographic metadata varied by source and participant and was provided uncurated.

The immunoSEQ Assay, a bias-controlled multiplex PCR, was used to amplify TCRbeta CDR3 regions from genomic DNA. Under the source paper's analysis protocol: The number of nucleated cells in each sample was estimated from the amplification of reference gene primers within the assay. Sequence reads were collapsed and filtered to measure the absolute abundance of every unique TCRbeta CDR3 rearrangement. Productive Simpson clonality was computed per sample as the square root of Simpson's diversity index over productive rearrangements. TCRdb limited this immuneACCESS table to in-frame rearrangements with V and J called. A share of clones is missing; checked studies link under half to unresolved V genes, and the rest is unexplained. That table supplies the V and J calls and clone size; D and trimming were determined from the DNA. Within this sample are fewer than 300,000 clones, with nearly 90% of them counted one time only. About 8.6% of the sample belongs to the ten largest clones.

This clone was seen once. Which antigen it targets is not known. One base away there is no much larger clone; base qualities are not given. The collaborating institutions used their own protocols to collect whole blood in K2EDTA tubes. Collaborator samples were shipped for TCRbeta analysis as frozen whole blood, isolated PBMCs, or DNA extracted from either sample type. V trim: 4 bases; J trim: 5 bases; unmatched bases: 5. The germline V gene specifies ENHRY as CDR1 and SYGVKD as CDR2. CDR3 length: 13 amino acids, cysteine to phenylalanine. Solely the CDR3 DNA is kept, with 39 bases framed from the first base.

Sample: peripheral blood. The clonotype comes from a man aged 18-30 years with active or convalescent COVID-19. Recombination connected TRBV10-3 to TRBJ2-7, with TRBD2 identical over 7 junction bases. The DNA is as follows: TGTGCCATCAGTGCCCGGGGGGACGACGAGCAGTACTTC. It encodes CAISARGDDEQYF.